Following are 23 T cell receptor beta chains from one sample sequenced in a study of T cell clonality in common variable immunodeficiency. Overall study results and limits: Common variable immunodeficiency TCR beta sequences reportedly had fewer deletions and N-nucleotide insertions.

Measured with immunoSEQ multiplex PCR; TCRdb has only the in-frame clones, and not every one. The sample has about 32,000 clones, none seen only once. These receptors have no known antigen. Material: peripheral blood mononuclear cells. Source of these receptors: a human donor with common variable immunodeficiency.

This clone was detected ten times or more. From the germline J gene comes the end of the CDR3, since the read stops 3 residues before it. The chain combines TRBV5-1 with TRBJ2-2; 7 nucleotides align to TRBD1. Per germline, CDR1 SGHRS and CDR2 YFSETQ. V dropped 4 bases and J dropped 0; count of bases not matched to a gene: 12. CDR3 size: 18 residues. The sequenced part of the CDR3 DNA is TGCGCCAGCAGCCCCCCCCCAAGGGACAGCCCGAACACCGGGGAG. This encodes CASSPPPRDSPNTGE. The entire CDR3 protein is CASSPPPRDSPNTGELFF.

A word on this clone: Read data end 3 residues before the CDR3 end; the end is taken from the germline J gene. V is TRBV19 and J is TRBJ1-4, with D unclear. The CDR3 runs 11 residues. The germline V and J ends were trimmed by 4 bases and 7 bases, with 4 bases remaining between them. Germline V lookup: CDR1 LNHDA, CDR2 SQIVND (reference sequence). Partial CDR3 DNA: TGTGCCAGTAGTAAGGGTGAAAAA. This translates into CASSKGEK. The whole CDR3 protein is CASSKGEKLFF.

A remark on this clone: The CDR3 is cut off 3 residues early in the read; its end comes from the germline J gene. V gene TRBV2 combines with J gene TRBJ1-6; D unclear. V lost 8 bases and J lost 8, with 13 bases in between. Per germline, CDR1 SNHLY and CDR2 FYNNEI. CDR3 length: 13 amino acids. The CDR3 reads CASSIAPDSPLHF. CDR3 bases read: TGTGCCAGCTCGATCGCGCCCGATTCACCC.

The sequenced CDR3 bases are TGTGCCAGTAGGGCCGCCGGACAGTCCATTAACTATGGC. It specifies CASRAAGQSINYG. The entire CDR3 protein is CASRAAGQSINYGYTF. The chain carries TRBV19 and TRBJ1-2, with D possibly matching TRBD1 (6 bases). Read sequence stops 3 residues before the CDR3 end, and the germline J gene provides the missing end. Germline CDR1 and CDR2: LNHDA and SQIVND (reference sequence). The CDR3 runs to 16 residues. Trimming took off 6 bases at V and 1 base at J, with 18 bases between the two ends.

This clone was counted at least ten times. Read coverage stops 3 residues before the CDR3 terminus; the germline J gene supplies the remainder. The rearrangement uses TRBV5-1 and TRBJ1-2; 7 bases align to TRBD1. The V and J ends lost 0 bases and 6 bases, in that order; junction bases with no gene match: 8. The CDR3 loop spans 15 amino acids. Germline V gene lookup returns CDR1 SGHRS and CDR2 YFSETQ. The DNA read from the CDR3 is TGCGCCAGCAGCTTGGCCCAATCGACAGGGAATGGC. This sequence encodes CASSLAQSTGNG. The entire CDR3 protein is CASSLAQSTGNGYTF.

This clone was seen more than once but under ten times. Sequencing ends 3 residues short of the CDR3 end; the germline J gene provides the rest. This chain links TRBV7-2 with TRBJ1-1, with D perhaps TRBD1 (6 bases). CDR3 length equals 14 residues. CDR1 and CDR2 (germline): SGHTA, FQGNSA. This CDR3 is CASSSTSKQGWAFF. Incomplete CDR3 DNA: TGTGCCAGCAGCTCTACCTCGAAACAGGGTTGG.

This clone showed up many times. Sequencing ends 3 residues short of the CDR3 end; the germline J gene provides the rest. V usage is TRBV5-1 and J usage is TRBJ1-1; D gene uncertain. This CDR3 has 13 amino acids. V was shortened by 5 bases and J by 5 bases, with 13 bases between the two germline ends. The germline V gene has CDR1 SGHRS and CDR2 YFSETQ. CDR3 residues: CASSLAERTEAFF. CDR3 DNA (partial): TGCGCCAGCAGTCTCGCGGAGAGGACTGAA. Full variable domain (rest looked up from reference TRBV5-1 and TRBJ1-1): KAGVTQTPRYLIKTRGQQVTLSCSPISGHRSVSWYQQTPGQGLQFLFEYFSETQRNKGNFPGRFSGRQFSNSRSEMNVSTLELGDSALYLCASSLAERTEAFFGQGTRLTVV.

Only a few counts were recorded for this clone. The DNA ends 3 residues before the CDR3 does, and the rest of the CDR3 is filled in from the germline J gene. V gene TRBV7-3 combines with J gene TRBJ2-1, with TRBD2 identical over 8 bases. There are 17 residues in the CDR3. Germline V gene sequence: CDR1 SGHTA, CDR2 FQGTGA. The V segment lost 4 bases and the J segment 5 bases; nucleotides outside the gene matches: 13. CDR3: CASSSSSGTRGNNEQFF. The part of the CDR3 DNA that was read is TGTGCCAGCAGCTCCTCGAGCGGGACTAGGGGCAACAATGAG.

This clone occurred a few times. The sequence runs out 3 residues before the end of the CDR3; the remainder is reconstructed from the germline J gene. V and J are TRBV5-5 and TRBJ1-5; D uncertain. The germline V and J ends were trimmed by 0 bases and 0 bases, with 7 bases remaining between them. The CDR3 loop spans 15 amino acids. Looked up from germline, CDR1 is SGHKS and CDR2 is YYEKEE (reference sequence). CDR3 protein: CASSLGGYSNQPQHF. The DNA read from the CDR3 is TGTGCCAGCAGCTTGGGAGGGTATAGCAATCAGCCC. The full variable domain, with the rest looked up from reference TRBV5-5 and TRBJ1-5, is DAGVTQSPTHLIKTRGQQVTLRCSPISGHKSVSWYQQVLGQGPQFIFQYYEKEERGRGNFPDRFSARQFPNYSSELNVNALLLGDSALYLCASSLGGYSNQPQHFGDGTRLSIL.

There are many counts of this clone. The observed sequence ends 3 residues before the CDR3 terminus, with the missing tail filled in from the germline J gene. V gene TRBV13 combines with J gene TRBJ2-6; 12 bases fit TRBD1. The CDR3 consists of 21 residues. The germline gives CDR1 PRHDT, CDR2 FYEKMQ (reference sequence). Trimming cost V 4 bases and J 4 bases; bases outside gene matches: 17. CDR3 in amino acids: CASSSPPPGQGALGGANVLTF. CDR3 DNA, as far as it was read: TGTGCCAGCAGCTCCCCCCCGCCGGGACAGGGGGCGCTAGGAGGGGCCAACGTC.

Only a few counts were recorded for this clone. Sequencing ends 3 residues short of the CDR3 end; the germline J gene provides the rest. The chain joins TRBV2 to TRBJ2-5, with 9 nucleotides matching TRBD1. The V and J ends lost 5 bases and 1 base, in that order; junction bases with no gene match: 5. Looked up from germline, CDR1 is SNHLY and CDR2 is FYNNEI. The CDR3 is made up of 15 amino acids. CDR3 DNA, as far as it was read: TGTGCCAGCAGTTTCCCGGGACAGGGCCAAGAGACC. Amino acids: CASSFPGQGQET. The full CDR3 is CASSFPGQGQETQYF. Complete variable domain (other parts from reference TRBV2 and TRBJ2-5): EPEVTQTPSHQVTQMGQEVILRCVPISNHLYFYWYRQILGQKVEFLVSFYNNEISEKSEIFDDQFSVERPDGSNFTLKIRSTKLEDSAMYFCASSFPGQGQETQYFGPGTRLLVL.

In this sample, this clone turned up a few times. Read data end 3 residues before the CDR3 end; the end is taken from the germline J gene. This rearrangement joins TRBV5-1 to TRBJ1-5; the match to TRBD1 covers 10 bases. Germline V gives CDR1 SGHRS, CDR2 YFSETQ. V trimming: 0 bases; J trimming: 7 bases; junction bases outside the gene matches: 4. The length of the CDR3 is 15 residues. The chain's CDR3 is CASSLGTGGYQPQHF. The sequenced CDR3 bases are TGCGCCAGCAGCTTGGGGACAGGGGGGTACCAGCCC.

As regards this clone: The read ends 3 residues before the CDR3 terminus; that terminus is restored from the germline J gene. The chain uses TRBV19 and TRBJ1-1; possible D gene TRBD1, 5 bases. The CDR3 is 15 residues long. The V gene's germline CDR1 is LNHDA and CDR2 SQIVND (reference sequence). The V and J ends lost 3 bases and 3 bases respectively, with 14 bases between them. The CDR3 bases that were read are TGTGCCAGTAGTATTAACTGGCAGGGCTACACTGAA. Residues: CASSINWQGYTE. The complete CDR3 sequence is CASSINWQGYTEAFF.

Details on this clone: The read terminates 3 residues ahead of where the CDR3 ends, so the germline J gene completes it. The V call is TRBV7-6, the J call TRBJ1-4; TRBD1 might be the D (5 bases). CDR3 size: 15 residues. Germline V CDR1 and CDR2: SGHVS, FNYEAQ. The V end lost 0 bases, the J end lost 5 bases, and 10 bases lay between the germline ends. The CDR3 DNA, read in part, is TGTGCCAGCAGCTTAGCGCGCGGGGCAAATGAAAAA. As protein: CASSLARGANEK. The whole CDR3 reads CASSLARGANEKLFF.

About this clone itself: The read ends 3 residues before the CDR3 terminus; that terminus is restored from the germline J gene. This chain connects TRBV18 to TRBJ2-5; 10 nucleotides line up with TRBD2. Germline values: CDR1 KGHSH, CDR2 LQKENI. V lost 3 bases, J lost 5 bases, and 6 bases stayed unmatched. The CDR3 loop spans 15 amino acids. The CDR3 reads CASSPRTSGMETQYF. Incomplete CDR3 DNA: TGTGCCAGCTCACCCAGGACTAGCGGTATGGAGACC. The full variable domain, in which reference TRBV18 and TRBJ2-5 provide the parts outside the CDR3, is NAGVMQNPRHLVRRRGQEARLRCSPMKGHSHVYWYRQLPEEGLKFMVYLQKENIIDESGMPKERFSAEFPKEGPSILRIQQVVRGDSAAYFCASSPRTSGMETQYFGPGTRLLVL.

CDR3 sequence reads: CASSPGSEGPQHF. CDR3 DNA, as far as it was read: TGTGCCAGCTCACCGGGCTCGGAGGGGCCC. The chain combines TRBV18 with TRBJ1-5, with no clear D. The read terminates 3 residues before the CDR3 end, so the remaining end is supplied by the germline J gene. The CDR3 sequence is 13 residues long. In germline, CDR1 is KGHSH, CDR2 LQKENI. V lost 3 bases and J 9 bases, leaving 12 bases between the germline ends.

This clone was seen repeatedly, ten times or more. CDR3 DNA, as far as it was read: TGTGCCAGCAGCTCAGGACAGGGCGTTTATGGC. Its protein is CASSSGQGVYG. The full CDR3 protein is CASSSGQGVYGYTF. V gene TRBV7-3 combines with J gene TRBJ1-2; 8 bases align to TRBD1. The read ends 3 residues early relative to the CDR3; the germline J gene fills the gap. Germline CDR1 is SGHTA and CDR2 is FQGTGA. CDR3 length: 14 residues. Trimming at V came to 4 bases and at J to 5 bases, leaving 6 bases not matched to a gene. Combining the CDR3 with reference TRBV7-3 and TRBJ1-2 gives the whole variable domain GAGVSQTPSNKVTEKGKYVELRCDPISGHTALYWYRQSLGQGPEFLIYFQGTGAADDSGLPNDRFFAVRPEGSVSTLKIQRTERGDSAVYLCASSSGQGVYGYTFGSGTRLTVV.

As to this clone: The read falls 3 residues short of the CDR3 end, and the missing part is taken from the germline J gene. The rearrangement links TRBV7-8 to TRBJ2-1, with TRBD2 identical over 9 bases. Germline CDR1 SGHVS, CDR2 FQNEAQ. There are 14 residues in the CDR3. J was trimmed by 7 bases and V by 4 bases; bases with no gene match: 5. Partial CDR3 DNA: TGTGCCAGCAGCTCAAGCGGGGGGCGGAATGAG. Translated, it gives CASSSSGGRNE. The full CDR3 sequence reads CASSSSGGRNEQFF.

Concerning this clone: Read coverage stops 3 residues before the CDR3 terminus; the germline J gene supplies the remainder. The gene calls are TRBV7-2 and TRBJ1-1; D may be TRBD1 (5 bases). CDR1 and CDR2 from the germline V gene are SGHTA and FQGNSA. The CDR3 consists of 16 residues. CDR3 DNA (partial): TGTGCCAGCAGCTTAGCGCCCCCAGGGAGAGGGGAAGTT. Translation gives CASSLAPPGRGEV. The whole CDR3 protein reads CASSLAPPGRGEVAFF. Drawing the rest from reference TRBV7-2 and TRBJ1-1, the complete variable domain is GAGVSQSPSNKVTEKGKDVELRCDPISGHTALYWYRQSLGQGLEFLIYFQGNSAPDKSGLPSDRFSAERTGGSVSTLTIQRTQQEDSAVYLCASSLAPPGRGEVAFFGQGTRLTVV.

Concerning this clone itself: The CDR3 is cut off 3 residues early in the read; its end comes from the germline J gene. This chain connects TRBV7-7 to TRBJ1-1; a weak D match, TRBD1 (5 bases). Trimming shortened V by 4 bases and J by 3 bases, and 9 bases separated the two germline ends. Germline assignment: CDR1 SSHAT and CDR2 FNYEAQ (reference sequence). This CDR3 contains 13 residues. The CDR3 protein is CASSWRGDTEAFF. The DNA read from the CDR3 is TGTGCCAGCAGCTGGCGGGGGGACACTGAA.

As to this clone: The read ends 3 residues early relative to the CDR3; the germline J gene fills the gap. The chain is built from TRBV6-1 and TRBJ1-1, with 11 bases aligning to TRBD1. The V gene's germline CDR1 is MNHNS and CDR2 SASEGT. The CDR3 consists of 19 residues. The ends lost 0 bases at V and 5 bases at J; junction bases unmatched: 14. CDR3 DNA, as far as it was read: TGTGCCAGCAGTGAAGCGGGTTTATTTTGGGGACAGGGGGGAACTGAA. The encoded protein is CASSEAGLFWGQGGTE. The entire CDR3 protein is CASSEAGLFWGQGGTEAFF.

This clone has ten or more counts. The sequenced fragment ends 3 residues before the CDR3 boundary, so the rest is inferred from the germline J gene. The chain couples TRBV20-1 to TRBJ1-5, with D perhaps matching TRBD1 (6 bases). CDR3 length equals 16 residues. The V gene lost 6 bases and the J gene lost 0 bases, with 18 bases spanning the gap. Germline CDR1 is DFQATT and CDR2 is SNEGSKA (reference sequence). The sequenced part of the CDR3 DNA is TGCAGTGCAAGGACAGCAGGCGGTTATAGCAATCAGCCC. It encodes CSARTAGGYSNQP. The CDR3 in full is CSARTAGGYSNQPQHF.

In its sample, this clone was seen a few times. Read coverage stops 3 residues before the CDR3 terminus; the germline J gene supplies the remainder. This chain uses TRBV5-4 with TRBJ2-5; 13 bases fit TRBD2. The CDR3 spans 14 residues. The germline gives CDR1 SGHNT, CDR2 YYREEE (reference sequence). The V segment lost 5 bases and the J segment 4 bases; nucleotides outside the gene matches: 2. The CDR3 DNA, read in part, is TGTGCCAGCAGGACTAGCGGGGGGCCAGAGACC. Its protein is CASRTSGGPET. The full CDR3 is CASRTSGGPETQYF.